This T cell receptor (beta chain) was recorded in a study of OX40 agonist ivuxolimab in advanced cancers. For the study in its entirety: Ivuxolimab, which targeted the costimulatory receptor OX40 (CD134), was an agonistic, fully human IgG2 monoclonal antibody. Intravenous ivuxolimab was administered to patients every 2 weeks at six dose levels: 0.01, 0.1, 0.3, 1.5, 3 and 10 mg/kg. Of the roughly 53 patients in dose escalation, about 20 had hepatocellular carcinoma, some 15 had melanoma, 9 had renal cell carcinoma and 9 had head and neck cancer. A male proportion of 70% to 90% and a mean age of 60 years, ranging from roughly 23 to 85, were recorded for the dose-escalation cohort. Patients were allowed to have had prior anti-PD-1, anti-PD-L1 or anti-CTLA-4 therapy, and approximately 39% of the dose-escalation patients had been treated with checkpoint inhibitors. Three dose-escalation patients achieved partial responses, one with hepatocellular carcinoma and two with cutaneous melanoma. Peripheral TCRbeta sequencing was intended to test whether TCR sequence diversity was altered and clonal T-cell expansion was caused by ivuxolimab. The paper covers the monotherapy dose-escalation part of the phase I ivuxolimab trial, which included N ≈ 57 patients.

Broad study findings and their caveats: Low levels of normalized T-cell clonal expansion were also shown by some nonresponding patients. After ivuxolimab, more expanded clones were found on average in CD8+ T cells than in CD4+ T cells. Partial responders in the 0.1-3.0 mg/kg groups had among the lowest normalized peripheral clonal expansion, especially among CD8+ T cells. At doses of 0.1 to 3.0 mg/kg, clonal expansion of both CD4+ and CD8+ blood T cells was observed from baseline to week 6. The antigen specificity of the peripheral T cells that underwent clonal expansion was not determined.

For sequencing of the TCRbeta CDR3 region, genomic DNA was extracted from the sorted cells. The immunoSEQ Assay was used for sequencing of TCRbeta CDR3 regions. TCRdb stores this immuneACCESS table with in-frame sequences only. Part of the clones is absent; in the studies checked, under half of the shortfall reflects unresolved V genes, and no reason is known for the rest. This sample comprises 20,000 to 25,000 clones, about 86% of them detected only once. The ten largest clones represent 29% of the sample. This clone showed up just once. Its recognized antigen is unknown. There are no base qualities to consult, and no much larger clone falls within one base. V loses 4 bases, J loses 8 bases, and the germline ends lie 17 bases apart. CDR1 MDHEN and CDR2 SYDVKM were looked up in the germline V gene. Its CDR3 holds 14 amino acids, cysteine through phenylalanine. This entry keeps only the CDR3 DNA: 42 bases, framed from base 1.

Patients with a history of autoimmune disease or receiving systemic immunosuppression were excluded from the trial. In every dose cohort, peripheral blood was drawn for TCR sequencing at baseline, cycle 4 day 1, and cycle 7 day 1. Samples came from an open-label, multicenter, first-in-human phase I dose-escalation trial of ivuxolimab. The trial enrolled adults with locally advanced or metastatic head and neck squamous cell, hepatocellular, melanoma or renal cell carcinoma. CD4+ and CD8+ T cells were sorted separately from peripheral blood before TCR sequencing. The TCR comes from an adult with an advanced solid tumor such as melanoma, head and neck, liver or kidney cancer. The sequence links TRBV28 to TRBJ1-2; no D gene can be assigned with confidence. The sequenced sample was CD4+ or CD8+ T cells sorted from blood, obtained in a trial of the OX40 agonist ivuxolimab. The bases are TGTGCCAGCAGTTCCTCCGGCAAGGTGGGCGGCTACACCTTC. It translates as CASSSSGKVGGYTF.